This passage covers 24 T cell receptor beta chains from one sample sequenced in a study of blood T cells in healthy people across ages. The authors ran a second PCR of about 7 to 11 cycles using a sample-barcoded 5' primer and a J-beta primer mix. Using its own MiXCR run on the 5' RACE reads, TCRdb lists one record per CDR3 protein. The table lists 1.4 million to 1.5 million distinct CDR3 sequences, about 43% of them singletons. The sequenced sample consisted of blood. The receptors derive from a woman aged 18 to 35 in good health.

This clonotype was detected only a few times. The CDR3 sequence is CASSEYSGSTDTQYF. CDR3 sequence (DNA): TGTGCCAGCAGTGAATATAGCGGAAGCACAGATACGCAGTATTTT. This rearrangement joins TRBV25-1 to TRBJ2-3; possibly TRBD2 for D (6 bases). There are 15 residues in the CDR3. Germline assignment: CDR1 MGHDK and CDR2 SYGVNS. The V end was cut by 0 bases, the J end by 0 bases, with 7 bases between.

Written as DNA, the CDR3 is TGTGCCAGCAGATACCTCATCGGGGGGGGTTGGAATGAGCAGTTCTTC. It is translated as CASRYLIGGGWNEQFF. The V gene is TRBV6-6, the J gene TRBJ2-1; 8 nucleotides align to TRBD2. This CDR3 contains 16 residues. Germline V CDR1 and CDR2: MNHNY, SVGAGI (reference sequence). J gave up 7 bases and V 6 bases, and 14 bases lay outside the gene matches.

The V and J genes are TRBV20-1 and TRBJ2-4; 13 bases fit TRBD2. The J call may be faulty, since TRBJ2-7 better matches the DNA end. The CDR3 extends over 15 amino acids. CDR1 is DFQATT and CDR2 is SNEGSKA in the germline V gene (reference sequence). As DNA, the CDR3 is TGCAGTGCTAGAGGAAAGGGACTAGCGGGATACGAGCAGTACTTC. It specifies CSARGKGLAGYEQYF.

A note on this clonotype: This may arise from a read error, as a much more abundant clone is one base away. The rearrangement joins TRBV29-1 to TRBJ2-3; 8 bases match TRBD1. The germline V gene encodes CDR1 SQVTM and CDR2 ANQGSEA. This CDR3 is built from 10 residues. With 6 bases clipped from V and 12 bases from J, the junction kept 5 bases outside the gene matches. The CDR3 here is CSVGGQVQYF. The CDR3 bases are TGCAGCGTCGGGGGACAGGTCCAGTATTTT.

In this sample, this clonotype turned up a few times. The chain combines TRBV6-5 with TRBJ2-1; no firm D call. CDR1 and CDR2 (germline): MNHEY, SVGAGI. This CDR3 is 15 amino acids long. Trimming stripped 7 bases from V and 5 bases from J, with 18 bases between. The CDR3 region is CASTATGWGNNEQFF. Written as DNA, the CDR3 is TGTGCCAGCACTGCTACCGGGTGGGGTAACAATGAGCAGTTCTTC.

The genes are TRBV20-1 and TRBJ1-1; D gene uncertain. This CDR3 has 11 amino acids. Trimming pared 7 bases from V and 1 base from J, leaving 7 bases between. CDR1 and CDR2 from the germline V gene are DFQATT and SNEGSKA (reference sequence). The CDR3 spells CSVPENTEAFF. The CDR3 nucleotides read TGCAGTGTCCCAGAGAACACTGAAGCTTTCTTT.

The V gene is TRBV18, the J gene TRBJ1-4; D may be TRBD1 (6 bases). The ends were cut back, 4 bases at V and 6 bases at J, with 15 bases in the middle. CDR1 KGHSH and CDR2 LQKENI come from the germline V gene. CDR3 length equals 15 residues. CDR3 nucleotide sequence: TGTGCCAGCTCACGACAAGGGGGGGCTGATGAAAAACTGTTTTTT. The encoded protein is CASSRQGGADEKLFF. The full variable domain, in which reference TRBV18 and TRBJ1-4 provide the parts outside the CDR3, is NAGVMQNPRHLVRRRGQEARLRCSPMKGHSHVYWYRQLPEEGLKFMVYLQKENIIDESGMPKERFSAEFPKEGPSILRIQQVVRGDSAAYFCASSRQGGADEKLFFGSGTQLSVL.

With respect to this clonotype: Relative to the germline gene, one junction end is altered; a read error may explain this. J is TRBJ1-2 and V is TRBV12-3 or TRBV12-4, with 7 nucleotides matching TRBD1. This CDR3 comprises 11 residues. This CDR3 is CASTDRDGYIF. CDR3 in DNA: TGTGCCAGCACTGACAGGGATGGCTACATCTTC.

The rearrangement links TRBV14 to TRBJ2-5; possibly TRBD1 for D (6 bases). The end of the DNA aligns better with TRBJ2-7, so the J call may be wrong. CDR1 SGHDN and CDR2 FVKESK come from the germline V gene. This CDR3 is 15 amino acids long. CDR3 in amino acids: CASSQDLGQGHEQYF. CDR3 nucleotide sequence: TGTGCCAGCAGCCAAGATCTGGGCCAGGGGCACGAGCAGTACTTC.

The chain links TRBV21-1 to TRBJ2-1; TRBD2, as called in the table, went unchecked against the DNA. TRBV21-1 is labeled a pseudogene. The CDR3 totals 19 residues. The DNA for the CDR3 is TGTGCCAGCAGCACTGGACTAGTCCGGCCCCCACGGGTATACAATGAGCAGTTCTTC. Its translation is CASSTGLVRPPRVYNEQFF.

The genes are TRBV2 and TRBJ2-5; D is undetermined. The end of the DNA aligns better with TRBJ2-7, so the J call may be wrong. The germline CDR1 and CDR2 sequences are SNHLY and FYNNEI. The CDR3 consists of 14 residues. The CDR3 loop is CASSERQITYEQYF. The CDR3 region has the DNA TGTGCCAGCAGTGAACGGCAGATAACCTACGAGCAGTACTTC.

The rearrangement uses TRBV20-1 and TRBJ1-1; possible D gene TRBD1, 6 bases. CDR1 is DFQATT and CDR2 is SNEGSKA in the germline V gene (reference sequence). This CDR3 has 14 amino acids. V lost 0 bases to trimming and J lost 6 bases, with 14 bases between them. In DNA form, the CDR3 reads TGCAGTGCTAGAGATAGCGGGGGCTCGGCTGAAGCTTTCTTT. The encoded protein is CSARDSGGSAEAFF.

This clonotype was detected only a few times. The chain joins TRBV3-1 to TRBJ1-2; D perhaps matches TRBD1 (5 bases). This CDR3 contains 13 residues. V was trimmed by 3 bases and J by 4 bases, leaving 9 bases between them. Germline lookup yields CDR1 LGHDT and CDR2 YNNKEL (reference sequence). This chain's CDR3 is CASSHREFYGYTF. The CDR3 DNA is TGTGCCAGCAGCCACAGGGAATTCTATGGCTACACCTTC.

About this clonotype itself: One junction end disagrees with the germline gene, perhaps due to a read error. The chain employs TRBV27 and TRBJ1-1, with D perhaps matching TRBD1 (6 bases). CDR3 length equals 13 residues. Per germline, CDR1 MNHEY and CDR2 SMNVEV (reference sequence). DNA of the CDR3: TGTGCCGGCAGTTTGAACAGGGTCACTGAAGCTTTCTTT. This gives the protein CAGSLNRVTEAFF.

This chain joins TRBV5-1 and TRBJ1-1, with D hard to call. Trimming shortened V by 2 bases and J by 10 bases, and 6 bases separated the two germline ends. CDR3 length equals 10 residues. Germline values: CDR1 SGHRS, CDR2 YFSETQ. The CDR3 sequence is CASSFGPAFF. The CDR3 nucleotides read TGCGCCAGCAGCTTCGGCCCAGCTTTCTTT.

The J gene is TRBJ2-7, the V gene TRBV10-3; 9 bases match TRBD1. This CDR3 region has 15 residues. The junction had 7 bases not matched to a gene; V was cut back by 0 bases and J by 7 bases. Germline V gives CDR1 ENHRY, CDR2 SYGVKD. CDR3 in amino acids: CAISESDRGGYEQYF. CDR3 in DNA: TGTGCCATCAGTGAGTCGGACAGGGGAGGGTATGAGCAGTACTTC.

This clonotype was seen a handful of times. The rearrangement links TRBV20-1 to TRBJ2-3; TRBD2 matches 9 bases. This CDR3 contains 15 residues. Unmatched junction bases numbered 15, after V lost 6 bases and J lost 8 bases. The germline V gene encodes CDR1 DFQATT and CDR2 SNEGSKA (reference sequence). The CDR3 coding sequence is TGCAGTGCAAAGCCGCTAGCGGGGCTACAGGGTACGCAGTATTTT. Encoded protein: CSAKPLAGLQGTQYF.

The chain combines TRBV6-6 with TRBJ2-7; TRBD1 or TRBD2 may be the D gene (5 bases each). V gave up 2 bases and J gave up 3 bases, with 11 bases separating them. CDR1 is MNHNY and CDR2 is SVGAGI in the germline V gene (reference sequence). The CDR3 runs to 14 residues. CDR3 protein: CASSYGGVNYEQYF. DNA of the CDR3: TGTGCCAGCAGTTACGGGGGAGTTAACTACGAGCAGTACTTC.

The rearrangement links TRBV6-6 to TRBJ2-3, with 7 bases matching TRBD1. Germline CDR1 is MNHNY and CDR2 is SVGAGI (reference sequence). J gave up 7 bases and V 7 bases, and 11 bases lay outside the gene matches. The CDR3 extends over 14 amino acids. The chain's CDR3 is CASNLLGGSYTQYF. As DNA, the CDR3 is TGTGCCAGCAACCTCCTAGGGGGCTCCTATACGCAGTATTTT.

The CDR3 protein is CASSDHWTSSTDTQYF. The CDR3 DNA reads as TGTGCCAGCAGTGATCACTGGACCTCTAGCACAGATACGCAGTATTTT. The chain is built from TRBV2 and TRBJ2-3, with unresolved D. This CDR3 is built from 16 residues. Germline CDR1 reads SNHLY; CDR2 reads FYNNEI. V dropped 3 bases and J dropped 0 bases, with 13 bases sitting between them.

This clonotype was detected many times. V and J are TRBV7-2 and TRBJ1-5, with D unresolved. CDR1 is SGHTA and CDR2 is FQGNSA in the germline V gene. The germline V and J ends were trimmed by 2 bases and 3 bases, with 8 bases remaining between them. The CDR3 is 14 residues long. CDR3 nucleotides: TGTGCCAGCAGCTTAATCACAGCCAATCAGCCCCAGCATTTT. The encoded protein is CASSLITANQPQHF.

The table lists this clonotype with a few counts. This chain connects TRBV6-6 to TRBJ2-5, with no clear D. This CDR3 is 14 amino acids long. CDR1 and CDR2 from the germline V gene are MNHNY and SVGAGI (reference sequence). Trimming stripped 6 bases from V and 2 bases from J, with 13 bases between. CDR3 sequence (DNA): TGTGCCAGCAGACCCCTTGACGCGCAAGAGACCCAGTACTTC. Protein: CASRPLDAQETQYF.

This clonotype was seen a handful of times. This chain uses TRBV12-5 with TRBJ2-1; the match to TRBD2 covers 13 bases. Germline CDR1 and CDR2: LGHNT and FRNRAP. This CDR3 contains 17 residues. V shed 3 bases, J shed 6 bases, and the junction held 8 bases outside the gene matches. The CDR3: CASGFPGTSGKINEQFF. As DNA, the CDR3 is TGTGCTAGTGGTTTTCCCGGGACTAGCGGGAAAATCAATGAGCAGTTCTTC.

The chain employs TRBV20-1 and TRBJ2-7; perhaps TRBD1 as D (5 bases). V was shortened by 2 bases and J by 0 bases, with 8 bases between the two germline ends. The germline gives CDR1 DFQATT, CDR2 SNEGSKA (reference sequence). The length of the CDR3 is 13 residues. CDR3 DNA: TGCAGTGCTAGAACGACAGCCTCCTACGAGCAGTACTTC. It codes for CSARTTASYEQYF.